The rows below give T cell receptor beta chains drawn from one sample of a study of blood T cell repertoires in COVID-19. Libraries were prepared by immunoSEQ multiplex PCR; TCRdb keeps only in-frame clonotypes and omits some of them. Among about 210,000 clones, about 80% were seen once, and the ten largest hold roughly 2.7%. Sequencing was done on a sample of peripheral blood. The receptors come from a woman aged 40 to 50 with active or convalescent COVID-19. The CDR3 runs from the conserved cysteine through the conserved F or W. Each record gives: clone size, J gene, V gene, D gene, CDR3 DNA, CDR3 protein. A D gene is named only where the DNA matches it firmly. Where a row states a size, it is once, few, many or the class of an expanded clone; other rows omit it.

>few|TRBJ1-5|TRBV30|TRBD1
TGTGCCTGGGACCGGGACAGGTACAATCAGCCCCAGCATTTT
CAWDRDRYNQPQHF
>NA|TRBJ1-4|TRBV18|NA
TGTGCCAGCTCACCAATGTCGTCCAATGAAAAACTGTTTTTT
CASSPMSSNEKLFF
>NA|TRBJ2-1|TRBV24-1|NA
TGTGCCACCAGCGGGATCACGTCCGGGAGCTCCTACAATGAGCAGTTCTTC
CATSGITSGSSYNEQFF
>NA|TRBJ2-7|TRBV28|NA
TGTGCCAGCAGCTCTGCTGGGCAGGGGAACTACGAGCAGTACTTC
CASSSAGQGNYEQYF
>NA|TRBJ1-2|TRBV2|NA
TGTGCCAGCAGTGACGGGGAAGGAGGCTACACCTTC
CASSDGEGGYTF
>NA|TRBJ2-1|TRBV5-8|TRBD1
TGTGCCAGCAACCAGGGACAGGGCAGGAATGAGCAGTTCTTC
CASNQGQGRNEQFF
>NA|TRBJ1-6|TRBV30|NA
TGTGCCTGGAGTTCAAAAGACACCAGCTCCTATAATTCACCCCTCCACTTT
CAWSSKDTSSYNSPLHF
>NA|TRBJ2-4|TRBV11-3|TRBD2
TGTGCCAGCAGCCTCGGGACTAGCGGGGGCATTCAGTACTTC
CASSLGTSGGIQYF
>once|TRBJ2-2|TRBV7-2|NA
TGTGCCAGCAGCACCGTCGGACAGCACTACACCGGGGAGCTGTTTTTT
CASSTVGQHYTGELFF
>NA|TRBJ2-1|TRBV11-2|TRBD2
TGTGCCAGCAGCTCCGCCGGGACTACAATGGATGAGCAGTTCTTC
CASSSAGTTMDEQFF
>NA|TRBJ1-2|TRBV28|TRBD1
TGTGCCACTATAAAGACAGGGACAAACTATGGCTACACCTTC
CATIKTGTNYGYTF